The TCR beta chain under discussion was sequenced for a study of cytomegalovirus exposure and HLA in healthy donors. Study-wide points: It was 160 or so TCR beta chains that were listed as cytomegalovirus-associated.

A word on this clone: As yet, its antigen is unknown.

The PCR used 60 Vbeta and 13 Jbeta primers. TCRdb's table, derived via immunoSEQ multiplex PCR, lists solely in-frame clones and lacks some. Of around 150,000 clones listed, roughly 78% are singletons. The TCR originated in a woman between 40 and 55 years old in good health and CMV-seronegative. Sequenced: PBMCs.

The CDR3 loop is CASSFPWQGVSAMDNEQFF. DNA for the CDR3: TGCGCCAGCAGCTTTCCTTGGCAGGGGGTGTCGGCAATGGACAATGAGCAGTTCTTC. The gene calls are TRBV5-1 and TRBJ2-1; 7 bases align to TRBD1. CDR1 SGHRS and CDR2 YFSETQ come from the germline V gene. J lost 5 bases, V lost 2 bases, and 19 bases had no gene match. This CDR3 contains 19 residues.